The entry below gives a single T cell receptor (beta chain) sequence along with its context. This entry belongs to a study of early T cells in non-severe SARS-CoV-2 infection. The CDR3 has 17 amino acids. V gave up 7 bases and J gave up 0 bases; unmatched junction bases: 7. Germline loops: CDR1 WSHSY, CDR2 SAAADI. Attachment of unique molecular identifiers was made to individual cDNA molecules. TCRdb re-derived calls from the 5' RACE reads in MiXCR, one entry per CDR3 protein. The table has 80,000 to 95,000 distinct CDR3 sequences, 16% seen once. The sequence was obtained from an adult who was a healthcare worker with PCR-confirmed SARS-CoV-2 infection or an uninfected control (not recorded which). This material consisted of whole blood, taken at baseline. J is TRBJ2-1 and V is TRBV10-2; 12 positions agree with TRBD2. CDR3 nucleotides: TGCGCCAGCACCCCACTAGCGGGAGGAAGCTCCTACAATGAGCAGTTCTTC. This translates into CASTPLAGGSSYNEQFF.